These T cell receptor beta chains were read from a single sample in a study of neoadjuvant anti-PD-1 for oral cavity cancer. This table comes from immunoSEQ multiplex PCR, and its TCRdb copy is limited to in-frame clones, with some not included. In the table there are 65,000 to 70,000 clones, less than 90% of which are singletons. The sample consisted of PBMCs, taken after nivolumab (anti-PD-1) treatment. The receptor set was obtained from a person between 35 and 79 years old with oral cavity squamous cell carcinoma. CDR3s include the opening cysteine and the closing phenylalanine or tryptophan. D genes are given only for firm matches. Size is stated for part of the rows, as once, few or many counts, or as a class when the clone is expanded.

clone size: -
D gene: TRBD2
J gene: TRBJ2-3
V gene: TRBV12-5
CDR3 DNA: TGTGCTAGTGGTTTGGTACTTTCTAGCGGCCACCCTGATACGCAGTATTTT
CDR3 protein: CASGLVLSSGHPDTQYF

clone size: -
D gene: TRBD2
J gene: TRBJ2-3
V gene: TRBV5-1
CDR3 DNA: TGCGCCAGCAGCTTGGAACCTAGCGGAAGCACAGATACGCAGTATTTT
CDR3 protein: CASSLEPSGSTDTQYF

clone size: once
D gene: TRBD1
J gene: TRBJ2-1
V gene: TRBV5-1
CDR3 DNA: TGCGCCAGCAGTACCGGACAGGCCAATGAGCAGTTCTTC
CDR3 protein: CASSTGQANEQFF

clone size: -
D gene: -
J gene: TRBJ2-1
V gene: TRBV21-1
CDR3 DNA: TGTGCCAGCAGCAAAGACCCTCTCCGCGGACAGGGAAATGAGCGGGAGGGGAACAATGAGCAGTTCTTC
CDR3 protein: CASSKDPLRGQGNEREGNNEQFF

clone size: -
D gene: TRBD1
J gene: TRBJ2-7
V gene: TRBV5-1
CDR3 DNA: TGCGCCAGCAGCTGGGGACAGACTTACGAGCAGTACTTC
CDR3 protein: CASSWGQTYEQYF

clone size: -
D gene: -
J gene: TRBJ2-5
V gene: TRBV5-1
CDR3 DNA: TGCGCCAGCAGCTTGGGGTCAGGGCAAGAGACCCAGTACTTC
CDR3 protein: CASSLGSGQETQYF

clone size: -
D gene: TRBD2
J gene: TRBJ2-5
V gene: TRBV7-8
CDR3 DNA: TGTGCCAGCAGCTTGGGACTAGCTTGGGAGACCCAGTACTTC
CDR3 protein: CASSLGLAWETQYF

clone size: -
D gene: -
J gene: TRBJ1-1
V gene: TRBV5-6
CDR3 DNA: TGTGCCAGCAGCGAGCCCGACGGATTGAACACTGAAGCTTTCTTT
CDR3 protein: CASSEPDGLNTEAFF

clone size: -
D gene: TRBD2
J gene: TRBJ2-3
V gene: TRBV7-3
CDR3 DNA: TGTGCCAGCAGCTTAACAGTGGGGGGGTCAGATACGCAGTATTTT
CDR3 protein: CASSLTVGGSDTQYF

clone size: -
D gene: -
J gene: TRBJ1-1
V gene: TRBV20-1
CDR3 DNA: TGCAGTGCCACGAGGAACACTGAAGCTTTCTTT
CDR3 protein: CSATRNTEAFF

clone size: -
D gene: -
J gene: TRBJ1-2
V gene: TRBV18
CDR3 DNA: TGTGCCAGCTCGGATGTTGGGGGCCACTATGGCTACACCTTC
CDR3 protein: CASSDVGGHYGYTF

clone size: -
D gene: -
J gene: TRBJ2-2
V gene: TRBV19
CDR3 DNA: TGTGCCAGCACTTGGGCATCGAACACCGGGGAGCTGTTTTTT
CDR3 protein: CASTWASNTGELFF

clone size: -
D gene: TRBD1
J gene: TRBJ1-1
V gene: TRBV7-8
CDR3 DNA: TGTGCCAGCAGCTGGCCGGGACAGGGATCCACTGAAGCTTTCTTT
CDR3 protein: CASSWPGQGSTEAFF

clone size: -
D gene: -
J gene: TRBJ2-2
V gene: TRBV5-8
CDR3 DNA: TGTGCCAGCAGCTTGGTTGGCAGGGTTGCCACCGGGGAGCTGTTTTTT
CDR3 protein: CASSLVGRVATGELFF

clone size: -
D gene: -
J gene: TRBJ1-1
V gene: TRBV5-1
CDR3 DNA: TGCGCCAGCAGCTTGAGGGCGAACACTGAAGCTTTCTTT
CDR3 protein: CASSLRANTEAFF

clone size: medium-sized
D gene: -
J gene: TRBJ1-5
V gene: TRBV5-1
CDR3 DNA: TGCGCCAGCAGCTTGGGGGGGGATCAGCCCCAGCATTTT
CDR3 protein: CASSLGGDQPQHF

clone size: -
D gene: -
J gene: TRBJ1-5
V gene: TRBV27
CDR3 DNA: TGTGCCAGCAGTTTTCGGGAGGATCAGCCCCAGCATTTT
CDR3 protein: CASSFREDQPQHF

clone size: -
D gene: -
J gene: TRBJ2-1
V gene: TRBV29-1
CDR3 DNA: TGCAGCACCTTTGTTCCGATCGGGAATGAGCAGTTCTTC
CDR3 protein: CSTFVPIGNEQFF

clone size: -
D gene: -
J gene: TRBJ2-1
V gene: TRBV6-1
CDR3 DNA: TGTGCCAGCAGAGCCACCGGTTCCTACAATGAGCAGTTCTTC
CDR3 protein: CASRATGSYNEQFF

clone size: -
D gene: -
J gene: TRBJ1-5
V gene: TRBV6-6
CDR3 DNA: TGTGCCAGCAGTTCCGACGACAGGTTGGGCAATCAGCCCCAGCATTTT
CDR3 protein: CASSSDDRLGNQPQHF

clone size: -
D gene: TRBD1
J gene: TRBJ1-1
V gene: TRBV7-9
CDR3 DNA: TGTGCCAGCAGCTATTCCACAGGGGGCTACCCTGAAGCTTTCTTT
CDR3 protein: CASSYSTGGYPEAFF

clone size: -
D gene: -
J gene: TRBJ2-5
V gene: TRBV27
CDR3 DNA: TGTGCCAGCAGTTTCGGAGGGTTGGGCCAAGAGACCCAGTACTTC
CDR3 protein: CASSFGGLGQETQYF

clone size: -
D gene: -
J gene: TRBJ1-1
V gene: TRBV5-1
CDR3 DNA: TGCGCCAGCAGCGGGGGAACAATGAACACTGAAGCTTTCTTT
CDR3 protein: CASSGGTMNTEAFF

clone size: few
D gene: -
J gene: TRBJ2-3
V gene: TRBV10-3
CDR3 DNA: TGTGCCATCAGGGAGCGGCCTAGCACAGATACGCAGTATTTT
CDR3 protein: CAIRERPSTDTQYF

clone size: -
D gene: TRBD2
J gene: TRBJ2-7
V gene: TRBV6-5
CDR3 DNA: TGTGCCAGCAGTAGGACTAGCGGGACCTACGAGCAGTACTTC
CDR3 protein: CASSRTSGTYEQYF

clone size: -
D gene: -
J gene: TRBJ2-3
V gene: TRBV7-8
CDR3 DNA: TGTGCCAGCATCTCCACCTCTCCGGGGCTACCCACAGATACGCAGTATTTT
CDR3 protein: CASISTSPGLPTDTQYF

clone size: -
D gene: -
J gene: TRBJ1-5
V gene: TRBV2
CDR3 DNA: TGTGCCAGCAGTGATAGGGTGGGGAATCAGCCCCAGCATTTT
CDR3 protein: CASSDRVGNQPQHF

clone size: -
D gene: -
J gene: TRBJ1-5
V gene: TRBV30
CDR3 DNA: TGTGCCTGGAGTGTACTGGGGAATAGCAATCAGCCCCAGCATTTT
CDR3 protein: CAWSVLGNSNQPQHF

clone size: -
D gene: TRBD1
J gene: TRBJ1-5
V gene: TRBV7-8
CDR3 DNA: TGTGCCAGCAGACCCGGGACAGGTAAAAATCAGCCCCAGCATTTT
CDR3 protein: CASRPGTGKNQPQHF

clone size: -
D gene: -
J gene: TRBJ1-2
V gene: TRBV20-1
CDR3 DNA: TGCAGTGCTGGTCGGGGCTACACCTTC
CDR3 protein: CSAGRGYTF

clone size: -
D gene: TRBD2
J gene: TRBJ2-7
V gene: TRBV4-1
CDR3 DNA: TGCGCCAGCAGCCATCGGGCTAGCGGGAAGGAGTACGAGCAGTACTTC
CDR3 protein: CASSHRASGKEYEQYF

clone size: few
D gene: -
J gene: TRBJ1-5
V gene: TRBV4-1
CDR3 DNA: TGCGCCAGCAGCCAAGCGGGGTCGAGGGCGAGGAGCAATCAGCCCCAGCATTTT
CDR3 protein: CASSQAGSRARSNQPQHF

clone size: -
D gene: -
J gene: TRBJ1-6
V gene: TRBV19
CDR3 DNA: TGTGCCAGTAGTACAGGGACCTCCTATAATTCACCCCTCCACTTT
CDR3 protein: CASSTGTSYNSPLHF

clone size: -
D gene: -
J gene: TRBJ1-1
V gene: TRBV5-1
CDR3 DNA: TGCGCCAGCAGCTGGAGGGGGGGCCCGAACACTGAAGCTTTCTTT
CDR3 protein: CASSWRGGPNTEAFF

clone size: -
D gene: -
J gene: TRBJ1-2
V gene: TRBV5-1
CDR3 DNA: TGCGCCAGCAGCTTGGAACGGAACTATGGCTACACCTTC
CDR3 protein: CASSLERNYGYTF

clone size: -
D gene: TRBD1
J gene: TRBJ1-2
V gene: TRBV19
CDR3 DNA: TGTGCCAGTACCACCTTGGACAGGGAAGGGGGCTACACCTTC
CDR3 protein: CASTTLDREGGYTF

clone size: once
D gene: TRBD1
J gene: TRBJ2-7
V gene: TRBV7-9
CDR3 DNA: TGTGCCAGCAGCTTTGCCGGGACAGGGAGCTACGAGCAGTACTTC
CDR3 protein: CASSFAGTGSYEQYF

clone size: -
D gene: -
J gene: TRBJ2-7
V gene: TRBV5-4
CDR3 DNA: TGTGCCAGCAGCTCGACGTACGAGCAGTACTTC
CDR3 protein: CASSSTYEQYF

clone size: once
D gene: -
J gene: TRBJ2-7
V gene: TRBV6-6
CDR3 DNA: TGTGCCAGCAGTTACAGCCTCGACGGGTCCTACGAGCAGTACTTC
CDR3 protein: CASSYSLDGSYEQYF

clone size: -
D gene: -
J gene: TRBJ1-2
V gene: TRBV19
CDR3 DNA: TGTGCCAGTAGTATAGCAGAGTCTAACTATGGCTACACCTTC
CDR3 protein: CASSIAESNYGYTF

clone size: -
D gene: TRBD1
J gene: TRBJ2-2
V gene: TRBV5-5
CDR3 DNA: TGTGCCAGCAGCGACAGGACAGGGACAACGGGTTACACCGGGGAGCTGTTTTTT
CDR3 protein: CASSDRTGTTGYTGELFF

clone size: -
D gene: -
J gene: TRBJ1-1
V gene: TRBV7-6
CDR3 DNA: TGTGCCAGCAGCCCATTCGTGAACACTGAAGCTTTCTTT
CDR3 protein: CASSPFVNTEAFF

clone size: -
D gene: -
J gene: TRBJ1-3
V gene: TRBV5-6
CDR3 DNA: TGTGCCAGCAGCGGGACCCGAGTCGGAGGAAACACCATATATTTT
CDR3 protein: CASSGTRVGGNTIYF